The 23 T cell receptor beta chains presented below share a single source sample, sequenced in a study of blood T cell repertoires in COVID-19. Here immunoSEQ multiplex PCR was the method, and the copy in TCRdb shows in-frame clones only, minus some. This table has fewer than 250,000 clones, 84% appearing once. The source material was PBMCs or T cells enriched from blood (not recorded which). The source is a man in his sixties who had recovered from COVID-19.

The V gene is TRBV4-2, the J gene TRBJ1-4; perhaps TRBD1 as D (5 bases). CDR3 length equals 12 residues. V was cut by 1 base and J by 8 bases, with 5 bases left in between. Germline V gene lookup returns CDR1 LGHNA and CDR2 YNFKEQ. The CDR3 loop reads CASSQAGEKLFF. CDR3 nucleotides: TGTGCCAGCAGCCAAGCAGGGGAAAAACTGTTTTTT.

The chain is built from TRBV7-2 and TRBJ2-5, with 12 bases aligning to TRBD2. The CDR3 spans 15 residues. V lost 3 bases, J lost 2 bases, and 1 base stayed unmatched. The germline V gene has CDR1 SGHTA and CDR2 FQGNSA. The CDR3 protein is CASSFGLAGQETQYF. CDR3 DNA: TGTGCCAGCAGCTTCGGACTAGCGGGACAAGAGACCCAGTACTTC.

This clone has only a few counts. This chain connects TRBV18 to TRBJ1-6; weak D call: TRBD1 (5 bases). The CDR3 sequence is 14 residues long. V was trimmed by 3 bases and J by 7 bases, leaving 10 bases between them. CDR1 KGHSH and CDR2 LQKENI come from the germline V gene. The CDR3 nucleotides are TGTGCCAGCTCACCGGGACGGGGGAATTCACCCCTCCACTTT. This encodes CASSPGRGNSPLHF.

V usage is TRBV7-6 and J usage is TRBJ2-5, with TRBD2 matching over 15 bases. Germline trimming cut 4 bases from V and 4 bases from J; bases unmatched to any gene: 1. The CDR3 has 15 residues. Germline lookup yields CDR1 SGHVS and CDR2 FNYEAQ. The CDR3 here is CASSWTSGGVETQYF. The DNA of the CDR3 is TGTGCCAGCAGCTGGACTAGCGGGGGGGTAGAGACCCAGTACTTC.

Only one count was recorded for this clone. The CDR3 nucleotides are TGTGCCAGCAGTTTATTCCAACTGGGGACAGCTGAAGCTTTCTTT. This encodes CASSLFQLGTAEAFF. The chain uses TRBV28 and TRBJ1-1; 7 bases map to TRBD1. Unmatched junction bases numbered 8, after V lost 1 base and J lost 6 bases. Germline values: CDR1 MDHEN, CDR2 SYDVKM. This CDR3 is 15 amino acids long.

V gene TRBV2 combines with J gene TRBJ1-1; D unclear. The CDR3 is made up of 13 amino acids. V was cut by 4 bases and J by 3 bases, with 9 bases left in between. Germline V gives CDR1 SNHLY, CDR2 FYNNEI. The CDR3 loop reads CASSVYGDTEAFF. The CDR3 bases are TGTGCCAGCAGTGTATACGGGGACACTGAAGCTTTCTTT.

This rearrangement joins TRBV5-1 to TRBJ1-4, with D possibly matching TRBD1 (5 bases). This CDR3 spans 15 amino acids. V lost 3 bases to trimming and J lost 4 bases, with 13 bases between them. Germline CDR1 is SGHRS and CDR2 is YFSETQ. The CDR3 DNA sequence: TGCGCCAGCAGCTCGAACTCTGACAGTAATGAAAAACTGTTTTTT. Protein product: CASSSNSDSNEKLFF.

V and J are TRBV6-5 and TRBJ1-2; 7 bases are a match to TRBD1. The CDR3 has 12 amino acids. Germline values: CDR1 MNHEY, CDR2 SVGAGI. Trimming at V came to 6 bases and at J to 6 bases, leaving 4 bases not matched to a gene. CDR3 protein: CASRFQGDGYTF. CDR3 sequence (DNA): TGTGCCAGCAGGTTTCAGGGGGATGGCTACACCTTC.

The gene calls are TRBV27 and TRBJ1-6, with TRBD1 as a possible D gene (5 bases). Trimming pared 3 bases from V and 6 bases from J, leaving 12 bases between. The CDR3 consists of 15 residues. Germline V gene data show CDR1 as MNHEY and CDR2 as SMNVEV (reference sequence). This CDR3 reads CASSFLAGINSPLHF. CDR3 bases: TGTGCCAGCAGTTTTCTTGCAGGGATTAATTCACCCCTCCACTTT.

The chain recombines TRBV5-6 with TRBJ2-7; D unclear. Germline loops: CDR1 SGHDT, CDR2 YYEEEE. V shed 0 bases and J shed 7 bases, with 11 bases lying between them. CDR3 length: 13 residues. The CDR3 spells CASSLVAGREQYF. CDR3 coding DNA: TGTGCCAGCAGCTTGGTTGCAGGTCGGGAGCAGTACTTC.

This clone showed up just a few times. The V call is TRBV19, the J call TRBJ1-1; D unresolved. The CDR3 is 14 residues long. Germline values: CDR1 LNHDA, CDR2 SQIVND (reference sequence). Trimming took 1 base from V and 1 from J, leaving 7 bases between them. The CDR3 here is CASSIGPGNTEAFF. CDR3 bases: TGTGCCAGTAGTATAGGCCCAGGGAACACTGAAGCTTTCTTT.

As regards this clone: The sample has other DNA sequences that encode this CDR3 too. This chain connects TRBV11-2 to TRBJ1-1; possible D gene TRBD1, 6 bases. V was clipped by 6 bases and J by 3 bases, with 11 bases between them. Germline V lookup: CDR1 SGHAT, CDR2 FQNNGV. The CDR3 is made up of 13 amino acids. CDR3 nucleotide sequence: TGTGCCAGCAGTTTGGGACAAGACACTGAAGCTTTCTTT. Its translation is CASSLGQDTEAFF. Filled out from reference TRBV11-2 and TRBJ1-1, the complete variable domain reads EAGVAQSPRYKIIEKRQSVAFWCNPISGHATLYWYQQILGQGPKLLIQFQNNGVVDDSQLPKDRFSAERLKGVDSTLKIQPAKLEDSAVYLCASSLGQDTEAFFGQGTRLTVV.

The V call is TRBV11-2, the J call TRBJ2-3; TRBD2 aligns across 12 bases. V dropped 1 base and J dropped 7; count of bases not matched to a gene: 6. Per the germline V gene, CDR1 is SGHAT and CDR2 is FQNNGV. This CDR3 has 16 amino acids. CDR3 loop: CASSLVLAGGPNTQYF. CDR3 DNA sequence: TGTGCCAGCAGCTTAGTTCTAGCGGGGGGGCCGAATACGCAGTATTTT.

In its sample, this clone was seen once. This rearrangement joins TRBV18 to TRBJ2-1; TRBD2 matches 7 bases. CDR3 size: 13 residues. Germline lookup yields CDR1 KGHSH and CDR2 LQKENI. Trimming took 5 bases from V and 14 from J; bases not matched to a gene: 12. The CDR3 DNA reads as TGTGCCAGCTCAGTCCAAGGGGAGGGTGCGAAGTTCTTC. Translated, it gives CASSVQGEGAKFF.

This rearrangement joins TRBV7-8 to TRBJ1-6, with a tentative D call TRBD1 (6 bases). The CDR3 sequence is 16 residues long. Trimming cost V 1 base and J 2 bases, with 9 bases left between them. Per the germline V gene, CDR1 is SGHVS and CDR2 is FQNEAQ. As DNA, the CDR3 is TGTGCCAGCAGCTTAGGGGGGCTAGCCTATAATTCACCCCTCCACTTT. It encodes CASSLGGLAYNSPLHF.

The chain has TRBV6-5 and TRBJ1-1; no reliable D call. V lost 8 bases and J 5 bases, leaving 15 bases between the germline ends. Germline CDR1 reads MNHEY; CDR2 reads SVGAGI. This CDR3 region has 13 residues. CDR3 in amino acids: CASERLGGTEAFF. CDR3 bases: TGTGCCAGCGAGAGGCTGGGAGGTACTGAAGCTTTCTTT.

Points on this clone: The same CDR3 can be traced to other DNA sequences in this sample. The chain is built from TRBV7-2 and TRBJ1-2, with TRBD1 matching over 9 bases. CDR1 and CDR2 from the germline V gene are SGHTA and FQGNSA. The ends lost 2 bases at V and 2 bases at J; junction bases unmatched: 3. The CDR3 has 15 amino acids. CDR3 bases: TGTGCCAGCAGCTTAACGGGACAGGGAAACTATGGCTACACCTTC. This translates into CASSLTGQGNYGYTF.

The rearrangement links TRBV7-6 to TRBJ1-1, with TRBD1 as a possible D gene (5 bases). V was trimmed by 1 base and J by 4 bases, leaving 13 bases between them. The CDR3 consists of 15 residues. Germline V gene data show CDR1 as SGHVS and CDR2 as FNYEAQ. The DNA for the CDR3 is TGTGCCAGCAGCTTAGATGGCAGGGCGTCCACTGAAGCTTTCTTT. It yields the protein CASSLDGRASTEAFF.

This rearrangement joins TRBV19 to TRBJ1-5; 7 bases are shared with TRBD1. Germline values: CDR1 LNHDA, CDR2 SQIVND (reference sequence). The CDR3 has 13 amino acids. V lost 4 bases and J lost 11; bases outside the gene matches: 8. The CDR3 spells CASSTLDTGAQHF. Written as DNA, the CDR3 is TGTGCCAGTAGTACCCTTGATACAGGGGCCCAGCATTTT.

V and J are TRBV5-1 and TRBJ2-7; 7 bases line up with TRBD1. Germline V lookup: CDR1 SGHRS, CDR2 YFSETQ. The length of the CDR3 is 15 residues. Trimming at V came to 0 bases and at J to 5 bases, leaving 8 bases not matched to a gene. The DNA of the CDR3 is TGCGCCAGCAGCTTGGGGGTAGGGGGCTGGGACGAGCAGTACTTC. Encoded protein: CASSLGVGGWDEQYF.

The chain uses TRBV7-9 and TRBJ1-6; TRBD1 agrees at 7 bases. Germline trimming cut 3 bases from V and 10 bases from J; bases unmatched to any gene: 3. CDR3 size: 13 residues. The germline V gene encodes CDR1 SEHNR and CDR2 FQNEAQ (reference sequence). CDR3 sequence reads: CASSLAGGSPLHF. The DNA of the CDR3 is TGTGCCAGCAGCTTGGCAGGGGGATCACCCCTCCACTTT. The full variable domain, its missing parts supplied by reference TRBV7-9 and TRBJ1-6, is DTGVSQNPRHKITKRGQNVTFRCDPISEHNRLYWYRQTLGQGPEFLTYFQNEAQLEKSRLLSDRFSAERPKGSFSTLEIQRTEQGDSAMYLCASSLAGGSPLHFGNGTRLTVT.

J is TRBJ1-2 and V is TRBV3-1 (or the pseudogene TRBV3-2); no reliable D call. The CDR3 sequence is 15 residues long. Germline V CDR1 and CDR2: LGHDT, YNNKEL (reference sequence). V lost 1 base to trimming and J lost 8 bases, with 17 bases between them. CDR3 amino acids: CASSQGDSRVRGYTF. Here the CDR3 DNA reads TGTGCCAGCAGCCAAGGAGACTCGCGGGTTCGGGGCTACACCTTC.

The chain links TRBV9 to TRBJ1-2; D might be TRBD1 (6 bases). Germline V gene lookup returns CDR1 SGDLS and CDR2 YYNGEE. V was clipped by 3 bases and J by 4 bases, with 16 bases between them. The CDR3 runs to 15 residues. Written as DNA, the CDR3 is TGTGCCAGCAGCGCCCCCCAGGGGAAATTCTATGGCTACACCTTC. Its protein is CASSAPQGKFYGYTF.